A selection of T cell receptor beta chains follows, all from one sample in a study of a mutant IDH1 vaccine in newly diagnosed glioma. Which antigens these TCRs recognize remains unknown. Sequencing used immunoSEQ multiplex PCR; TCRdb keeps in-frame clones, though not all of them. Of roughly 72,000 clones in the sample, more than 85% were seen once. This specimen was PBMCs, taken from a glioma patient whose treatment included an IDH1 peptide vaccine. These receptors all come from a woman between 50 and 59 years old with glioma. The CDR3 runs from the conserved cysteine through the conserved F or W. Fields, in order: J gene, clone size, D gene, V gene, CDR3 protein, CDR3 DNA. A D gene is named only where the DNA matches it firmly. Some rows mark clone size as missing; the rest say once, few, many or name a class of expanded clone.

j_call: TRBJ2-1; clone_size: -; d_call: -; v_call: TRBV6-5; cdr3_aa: CASRRGMWNEQFF; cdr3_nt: TGTGCCAGCAGGAGGGGGATGTGGAATGAGCAGTTCTTC
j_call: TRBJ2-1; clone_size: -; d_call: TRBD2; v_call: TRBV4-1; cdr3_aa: CASHRPGGNEQFF; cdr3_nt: TGCGCCAGCCACAGACCGGGGGGCAATGAGCAGTTCTTC
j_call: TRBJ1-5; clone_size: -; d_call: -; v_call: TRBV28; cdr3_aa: CASSRGANQPQHF; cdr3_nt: TGTGCCAGCAGCCGGGGCGCAAATCAGCCCCAGCATTTT
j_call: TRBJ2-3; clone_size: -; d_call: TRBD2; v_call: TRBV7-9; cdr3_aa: CASSSYISAGGLDTQYF; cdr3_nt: TGTGCCAGCAGCTCCTACATATCAGCGGGAGGGTTAGATACGCAGTATTTT
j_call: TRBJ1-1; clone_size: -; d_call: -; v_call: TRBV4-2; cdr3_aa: CASRLQGRGTEAFF; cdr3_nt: TGTGCCAGCAGGCTGCAGGGAAGAGGGACTGAAGCTTTCTTT
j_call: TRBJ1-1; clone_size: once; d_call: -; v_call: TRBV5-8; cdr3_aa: CASSLAGANTEAFF; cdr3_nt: TGTGCCAGCAGCTTGGCAGGAGCCAACACTGAAGCTTTCTTT
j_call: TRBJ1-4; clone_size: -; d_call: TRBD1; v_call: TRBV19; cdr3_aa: CASSPTGTPNEKLFF; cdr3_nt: TGTGCCAGTAGTCCGACAGGGACGCCTAATGAAAAACTGTTTTTT
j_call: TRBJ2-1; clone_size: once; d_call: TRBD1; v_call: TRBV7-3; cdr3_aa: CASSLIGTANEQFF; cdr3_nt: TGTGCCAGCAGCTTAATCGGGACAGCGAATGAGCAGTTCTTC
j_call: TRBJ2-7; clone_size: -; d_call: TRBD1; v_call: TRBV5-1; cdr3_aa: CASSLRQGSSYEQYF; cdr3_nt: TGCGCCAGCAGCTTAAGACAGGGAAGCTCCTACGAGCAGTACTTC
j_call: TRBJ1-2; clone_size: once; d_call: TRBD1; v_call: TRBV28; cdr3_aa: CASRLTGQVYGYTF; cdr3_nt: TGTGCCAGCAGGCTAACGGGACAGGTCTATGGCTACACCTTC